The table lists the clone carrying this T cell receptor beta chain with a count of one. Per the original methods: Estimates of nucleated cell counts were drawn from the amplification of reference gene primers. Profiling relied on immunoSEQ multiplex PCR, and the TCRdb table lists in-frame clones only, not all of them. V and J calls and clone size are given by that table; D and trimming were obtained from the DNA. Among under 85,000 clones listed, over 70% were seen once. The data were taken from a study of blood T cell repertoires in COVID-19. Study-level information: Acute and convalescent COVID-19 samples came from the United States, Italy and Spain. T cells, B-cell-depleted T cells, or PBMCs provided the cDNA or gDNA that served as material.

CDR3 length equals 16 residues. Germline CDR1 is LGHDT and CDR2 is YNNKEL (reference sequence). V was pared by 1 base and J by 3 bases, with 4 bases of the junction left unmatched. The sequence derives from a man over 45 with active COVID-19. The J gene is TRBJ2-2, the V gene TRBV3-1 (or the pseudogene TRBV3-2); 8 bases fit TRBD1. Sequenced sample: peripheral blood. As DNA, the CDR3 is TGTGCCAGCAGCCAAGCAGGGGGCCGGGACACCGGGGAGCTGTTTTTT. It specifies CASSQAGGRDTGELFF.